Listed here are 27 T cell receptor beta chains from one sample, sequenced in a study of blood T cell repertoires in COVID-19. Assay used: immunoSEQ multiplex PCR; TCRdb lists only in-frame clones, some missing. The sample consists of approximately 76,000 clones, approximately 86% of them appearing once. Material: peripheral blood. The receptor set was obtained from a woman aged 55-70 years with acute or convalescent COVID-19.

The rearrangement joins TRBV6-2 or TRBV6-3 to TRBJ2-7, with TRBD2 identical over 8 bases. Trimming at V came to 4 bases and at J to 2 bases, leaving 4 bases not matched to a gene. CDR1 and CDR2 from the germline V gene are MNHEY and SVGEGT. The CDR3 loop spans 14 amino acids. The CDR3 DNA is TGTGCCAGCAGTTCCTTCGGGAGGGCCTACGAGCAGTACTTC. Its protein product is CASSSFGRAYEQYF.

The genes are TRBV5-1 and TRBJ2-7, with TRBD1 matching 8 bases. This CDR3 comprises 15 residues. The V gene's germline CDR1 is SGHRS and CDR2 YFSETQ. Trimming at V came to 0 bases and at J to 4 bases, leaving 6 bases not matched to a gene. The DNA for the CDR3 is TGCGCCAGCAGCTTGGGACTCGGACAGGGATACGAGCAGTACTTC. This sequence encodes CASSLGLGQGYEQYF.

The genes are TRBV6-5 and TRBJ1-5; possible D gene TRBD1, 6 bases. V shed 5 bases and J shed 4 bases, with 15 bases lying between them. CDR3 size: 15 residues. CDR1 is MNHEY and CDR2 is SVGAGI in the germline V gene. The CDR3 is CASSPRQGSNQPQHF. As DNA, the CDR3 is TGTGCCAGCAGTCCCCGCCAGGGGAGTAATCAGCCCCAGCATTTT.

This clone came up once. The genes are TRBV28 and TRBJ1-1; 9 positions agree with TRBD1. The CDR3 loop spans 14 amino acids. CDR1 is MDHEN, CDR2 SYDVKM, per germline. The trim removed 7 bases at V and 4 bases at J, leaving 7 bases unmatched. CDR3 DNA sequence: TGTGCCAGCACTAACAGGGGGCGCGGCACTGAAGCTTTCTTT. Translated, it gives CASTNRGRGTEAFF.

CDR3 sequence (DNA): TGCAGTGCTAGTGTCCCGGGGGACAGCACAGATACGCAGTATTTT. It encodes CSASVPGDSTDTQYF. The rearrangement uses TRBV20-1 and TRBJ2-3; tentative D call: TRBD2 (6 bases). The CDR3 runs to 15 residues. Trimming took 3 bases from V and 0 from J, leaving 13 bases between them. Germline CDR1 reads DFQATT; CDR2 reads SNEGSKA (reference sequence).

The chain links TRBV7-8 to TRBJ2-7; the D is unclear. This CDR3 contains 13 residues. Trimming pared 7 bases from V and 12 bases from J, leaving 22 bases between. Germline V gives CDR1 SGHVS, CDR2 FQNEAQ. The DNA of the CDR3 is TGTGCCAGCACCTTGGAAGACGGGTTCGTCCCGTACTTC. It encodes CASTLEDGFVPYF.

The chain joins TRBV2 to TRBJ2-3, with 8 bases lining up with TRBD2. The V and J ends lost 4 bases and 2 bases, in that order; junction bases with no gene match: 5. The CDR3 is 15 residues long. The germline CDR1 and CDR2 sequences are SNHLY and FYNNEI. The CDR3 DNA follows: TGTGCCAGCAGTGGACTAGCGCCCGCCACAGATACGCAGTATTTT. This encodes CASSGLAPATDTQYF.

CDR3 amino acids: CAWSVGGYEQYF. The CDR3 DNA reads as TGTGCCTGGAGTGTAGGGGGCTACGAGCAGTACTTC. The rearrangement joins TRBV30 to TRBJ2-7; the D gene is possibly TRBD1 (6 bases). Trimming pared 0 bases from V and 3 bases from J, leaving 6 bases between. The germline gives CDR1 GTSNPN, CDR2 SVGIG (reference sequence). The CDR3 has 12 amino acids.

V usage is TRBV19 and J usage is TRBJ2-5, with 7 bases fitting TRBD1. The CDR3 consists of 16 residues. Germline values: CDR1 LNHDA, CDR2 SQIVND (reference sequence). J lost 5 bases, V lost 6 bases, and 15 bases had no gene match. CDR3 residues: CASSPAGVQGVETQYF. CDR3 nucleotide sequence: TGTGCCAGTAGCCCAGCAGGGGTCCAGGGGGTGGAGACCCAGTACTTC.

This rearrangement joins TRBV27 to TRBJ2-7; D uncertain. Trimming took off 5 bases at V and 2 bases at J, with 7 bases between the two ends. The CDR3 is 12 residues long. Looked up from germline, CDR1 is MNHEY and CDR2 is SMNVEV (reference sequence). CDR3 DNA sequence: TGTGCCAGCAGTGCCAGAACCTACGAGCAGTACTTC. Protein sequence: CASSARTYEQYF.

The rearrangement uses TRBV6-2 or TRBV6-3 and TRBJ1-1, with 10 bases aligning to TRBD1. V was pared by 2 bases and J by 4 bases, with 10 bases of the junction left unmatched. Germline CDR1 is MNHEY and CDR2 is SVGEGT. CDR3 length equals 17 residues. CDR3 nucleotide sequence: TGTGCCAGCAGTTACCGCGGACAGGGGGTCCTGGGCACTGAAGCTTTCTTT. It encodes CASSYRGQGVLGTEAFF.

V is TRBV7-9 and J is TRBJ1-5, with 9 bases aligning to TRBD1. Germline V CDR1 and CDR2: SEHNR, FQNEAQ (reference sequence). J gave up 4 bases and V 5 bases, and 6 bases lay outside the gene matches. This CDR3 spans 15 amino acids. CDR3 region: CASSSTGGRNQPQHF. The CDR3 coding sequence is TGTGCCAGCAGCAGTACAGGGGGCAGAAATCAGCCCCAGCATTTT.

The chain joins TRBV5-5 to TRBJ2-1; 11 positions match TRBD2. CDR3 length: 17 residues. Germline assignment: CDR1 SGHKS and CDR2 YYEKEE (reference sequence). The trim removed 4 bases at V and 4 bases at J, leaving 10 bases unmatched. The CDR3 loop reads CASSRVVAGGLYNEQFF. CDR3 DNA sequence: TGTGCCAGCAGCCGGGTGGTAGCGGGGGGGCTGTACAATGAGCAGTTCTTC.

This clone was observed once. The V call is TRBV6-4, the J call TRBJ1-1, with 11 bases identical to TRBD1. Unmatched junction bases numbered 9, after V lost 5 bases and J lost 7 bases. The CDR3 loop spans 15 amino acids. CDR1 MRHNA and CDR2 SNTAGT come from the germline V gene. This CDR3 reads CASSTDRGLRGEAFF. The CDR3 nucleotides read TGTGCCAGCAGTACGGACAGGGGGCTTAGGGGTGAAGCTTTCTTT.

The chain is built from TRBV19 and TRBJ1-2, with D perhaps matching TRBD1 (6 bases). CDR1 is LNHDA and CDR2 is SQIVND in the germline V gene (reference sequence). Trimming left V 4 bases short and J 5 bases short, with 17 bases between. The CDR3 consists of 15 residues. The CDR3 DNA follows: TGTGCCAGTAGTAAGACAGGCGTACTCCCGTATGGCTACACCTTC. Translated: CASSKTGVLPYGYTF.

The gene calls are TRBV9 and TRBJ1-1, with a tentative D call TRBD1 (6 bases). From germline, CDR1 is SGDLS and CDR2 YYNGEE. Trimming removed 3 bases from V and 3 bases from J, with 15 bases in between. The CDR3 runs to 15 residues. CDR3 loop: CASSDLTGEHTEAFF. The CDR3 bases are TGTGCCAGCAGCGATCTGACAGGAGAGCACACTGAAGCTTTCTTT.

This clone was seen just once. The rearrangement links TRBV12-3 or TRBV12-4 to TRBJ2-7; possibly TRBD2 for D (5 bases). The germline V and J ends were trimmed by 6 bases and 7 bases, with 13 bases remaining between them. The CDR3 length is 12 residues. The CDR3 region is CASSFGLYEQYF. As DNA, the CDR3 is TGTGCCAGCAGCTTTGGACTGTATGAGCAGTACTTC.

J is TRBJ2-5 and V is TRBV7-9, with D possibly being TRBD1 (6 bases). Germline V lookup: CDR1 SEHNR, CDR2 FQNEAQ (reference sequence). Trimming stripped 1 base from V and 5 bases from J, with 11 bases between. CDR3 size: 14 residues. The CDR3 nucleotides are TGTGCCAGCAGCTTAGTCACAGGGTTGGAGACCCAGTACTTC. Encoded protein: CASSLVTGLETQYF.

The V call is TRBV10-3, the J call TRBJ2-3, with 11 bases identical to TRBD2. The CDR3 consists of 19 residues. Trimming removed 0 bases from V and 6 bases from J; junction bases left unmatched: 14. CDR1 ENHRY and CDR2 SYGVKD come from the germline V gene. CDR3 bases: TGTGCCATCAGTGAGTCGACCGCTAGGCTAGCGGGGGGACGGGATACGCAGTATTTT. It yields the protein CAISESTARLAGGRDTQYF.

This clone was picked up a small number of times. V gene TRBV4-2 combines with J gene TRBJ2-5, with 8 positions matching TRBD2. The CDR3 is 14 amino acids. Germline V gene data show CDR1 as LGHNA and CDR2 as YNFKEQ. Trimming at V came to 0 bases and at J to 6 bases, leaving 3 bases not matched to a gene. CDR3 sequence reads: CASSQDGLAKTQYF. In nucleotides, the CDR3 is TGTGCCAGCAGCCAAGATGGACTAGCTAAGACCCAGTACTTC.

The rearrangement joins TRBV19 to TRBJ1-1, with D perhaps matching TRBD1 (5 bases). The CDR3 has 17 amino acids. Trimming left V 4 bases short and J 4 bases short, with 22 bases between. CDR1 LNHDA and CDR2 SQIVND come from the germline V gene (reference sequence). The CDR3 sequence is CASSTGRLRGLGTEAFF. The CDR3 bases are TGTGCCAGTAGTACGGGACGCTTACGGGGGTTAGGCACTGAAGCTTTCTTT. The whole variable domain, filled in from reference TRBV19 and TRBJ1-1, reads DGGITQSPKYLFRKEGQNVTLSCEQNLNHDAMYWYRQDPGQGLRLIYYSQIVNDFQKGDIAEGYSVSREKKESFPLTVTSAQKNPTAFYLCASSTGRLRGLGTEAFFGQGTRLTVV.

This clone was detected only once. The chain links TRBV2 to TRBJ1-3; a possible D gene is TRBD1 (5 bases). The CDR3 is 15 amino acids. Germline CDR1 and CDR2: SNHLY and FYNNEI. The V gene lost 2 bases and the J gene lost 4 bases, with 12 bases spanning the gap. CDR3 in DNA: TGTGCCAGCAGTGAACGACAGTTCGCCGGAAACACCATATATTTT. As protein: CASSERQFAGNTIYF.

This chain uses TRBV28 with TRBJ1-5, with TRBD1 matching over 7 bases. V trimming: 7 bases; J trimming: 4 bases; junction bases outside the gene matches: 10. The CDR3 consists of 15 residues. Germline CDR1 MDHEN, CDR2 SYDVKM. CDR3 bases: TGTGCCAGCACCGCAACGGACAGGAGGAATCAGCCCCAGCATTTT. It is translated as CASTATDRRNQPQHF.

CDR3 DNA sequence: TGTGCCAGCAGCTTAAGTTACAGACAACGAAGGAACACTGAAGCTTTCTTT. It codes for CASSLSYRQRRNTEAFF. The chain carries TRBV7-2 and TRBJ1-1; D gene ambiguous. Germline CDR1 reads SGHTA; CDR2 reads FQGNSA. V lost 2 bases and J 1 base, leaving 17 bases between the germline ends. The CDR3 extends over 17 amino acids.

The genes are TRBV27 and TRBJ2-5, with TRBD1 as a possible D gene (5 bases). Germline loops: CDR1 MNHEY, CDR2 SMNVEV (reference sequence). V was pared by 10 bases and J by 5 bases, with 17 bases between. The CDR3 is made up of 13 amino acids. CDR3 sequence: CATTQADGETQYF. The CDR3 DNA reads as TGTGCCACCACACAGGCGGATGGGGAGACCCAGTACTTC.

V and J are TRBV6-2 or TRBV6-3 and TRBJ2-3, with 8 bases aligning to TRBD2. Germline CDR1 and CDR2: MNHEY and SVGEGT. V lost 2 bases, J lost 1 base, and 5 bases stayed unmatched. This CDR3 spans 16 amino acids. In nucleotides, the CDR3 is TGTGCCAGCAGTTACGGGGGACTAGGTGGCACAGATACGCAGTATTTT. It is translated as CASSYGGLGGTDTQYF.

The chain is built from TRBV4-2 and TRBJ2-7, with D possibly being TRBD1 (6 bases). Trimming took 4 bases from V and 4 from J, leaving 11 bases between them. CDR1 LGHNA and CDR2 YNFKEQ come from the germline V gene. The CDR3 sequence is 13 residues long. CDR3: CASSPNQGYEQYF. For the CDR3, the DNA is TGTGCCAGCAGCCCCAACCAGGGGTACGAGCAGTACTTC.